This TCR beta chain was found in a study of blood T cell repertoires in COVID-19. Study summary: Samples came from the United States, Italy and Spain, spanning acute and convalescent COVID-19. From T cells, B-cell-depleted T cells, or PBMCs came the material, which was cDNA or gDNA.

In the study's own analysis: Reference gene primers were amplified, and this amplification served to estimate nucleated cell counts. Sequencing used immunoSEQ multiplex PCR; TCRdb keeps in-frame clones, though not all of them. V, J and clone size derive from that table, while D and trimming were established from the DNA sequence. Among approximately 25,000 clones listed, approximately 79% were seen once. CDR3 length: 14 amino acids. The trim removed 3 bases at V and 7 bases at J, leaving 9 bases unmatched. Germline V lookup: CDR1 GTSNPN, CDR2 SVGIG (reference sequence). Source material: peripheral blood. The origin of this receptor is a woman aged 80 or older with acute or convalescent COVID-19. The chain is built from TRBV30 and TRBJ2-3; 8 nucleotides line up with TRBD2. The CDR3 DNA follows: TGTGCCTGGAGAAGGAGCGGGAGAGGGTATACGCAGTATTTT. It specifies CAWRRSGRGYTQYF.